This T cell receptor (beta chain) was captured in a study of post-analysis software for immune sequencing data. General study findings and limits: With TRBV5-6, TRBV5-1 and TRBV20-1 included, roughly five TRBV segments were more frequent in patients than in controls.

V was trimmed by 4 bases and J by 11 bases, leaving 26 bases between them. The CDR3 length is 17 residues. Libraries were made from TCR beta cDNA, and they carried unique molecular identifiers. TCRdb itself ran the PCR reads through MiXCR, one entry per CDR3 protein. The data show fewer than 850,000 distinct CDR3 sequences, roughly 29% seen once. The table lists this clonotype with a few counts. Antigen: not known. The specimen sequenced was blood. The chain couples TRBV12-3 or TRBV12-4 to TRBJ1-4, with no clear D. The TCR originated in a girl aged 10 to 17 with multiple sclerosis. The CDR3 here is CASSSPSSGRVMRKLFF. As DNA, the CDR3 is TGTGCCAGCAGTTCCCCCTCTTCGGGCCGAGTAATGAGGAAACTGTTTTTT.